This T cell receptor (beta chain) originates from a study of cytomegalovirus exposure and HLA in healthy donors. Broader study findings: Using a false discovery rate of 0.05, a later analysis showed that fewer than 20,000 TCR beta sequences were associated with HLA alleles.

This CDR3 has 16 amino acids. V dropped 5 bases and J dropped 0; count of bases not matched to a gene: 4. The V gene's germline CDR1 is SGHTA and CDR2 FQGNSA. The PCR ran on 60 Vbeta and 13 Jbeta primers. The method was immunoSEQ multiplex PCR; TCRdb's version includes in-frame clones alone and lacks a portion of them. The sample holds 130,000 or so clones; roughly four fifths are singletons and the top ten take about 1.7%. Of note for this clone: The antigen is undetermined.

This TCR came from a man younger than 30 in good health and CMV-seronegative. Sequencing was carried out using PBMCs. The chain carries TRBV7-2 and TRBJ1-5; TRBD1 matches 10 bases. CDR3 in DNA: TGTGCCAGCAGCAAACGGACAGGGGGTAGCAATCAGCCCCAGCATTTT. Protein product: CASSKRTGGSNQPQHF.